The 26 T cell receptor beta chains below come from one sample, sequenced in a study of T cell responses to AZD1222 COVID-19 vaccine. Produced via immunoSEQ multiplex PCR; TCRdb's table is partial and in-frame only. The sample yields about 110,000 clones, roughly 90% seen once. The source was peripheral blood, collected on day 0 of AZD1222 vaccination. Receptors were obtained from an adult in good health.

The genes are TRBV5-1 and TRBJ2-3; no reliable D call. Germline CDR1 SGHRS, CDR2 YFSETQ. Between the trimmed V and J ends, which lost 4 bases and 5 bases, there was a span of 14 bases. CDR3 length: 14 amino acids. CDR3 residues: CASSPAGVGDTQYF. CDR3 sequence (DNA): TGCGCCAGCAGCCCGGCAGGAGTTGGAGATACGCAGTATTTT.

This chain links TRBV3-1 (or the pseudogene TRBV3-2) with TRBJ2-6; D is unclear. The CDR3 sequence is 15 residues long. V was shortened by 2 bases and J by 0 bases, with 5 bases between the two germline ends. CDR1 is LGHDT, CDR2 YNNKEL, per germline (reference sequence). The CDR3 sequence: CASSQPPSGANVLTF. The CDR3 DNA sequence: TGTGCCAGCAGCCAACCACCCTCTGGGGCCAACGTCCTGACTTTC.

The chain is built from TRBV18 and TRBJ1-2, with TRBD1 as a possible D gene (6 bases). The V and J ends lost 5 bases and 2 bases respectively, with 9 bases between them. The CDR3 runs to 13 residues. Per germline, CDR1 KGHSH and CDR2 LQKENI. CDR3 sequence: CASSGGTNYGYTF. For the CDR3, the DNA is TGTGCCAGCTCAGGAGGGACAAACTATGGCTACACCTTC. Full variable domain (missing parts from reference TRBV18 and TRBJ1-2): NAGVMQNPRHLVRRRGQEARLRCSPMKGHSHVYWYRQLPEEGLKFMVYLQKENIIDESGMPKERFSAEFPKEGPSILRIQQVVRGDSAAYFCASSGGTNYGYTFGSGTRLTVV.

The CDR3 coding sequence is TGTGCCACCAGTGATCCGACCGAACGTACGATGGAGCAGTACTTC. The encoded protein is CATSDPTERTMEQYF. V is TRBV24-1 and J is TRBJ2-7; D is undetermined. The CDR3 is 15 amino acids. Trimming removed 3 bases at V and 7 bases at J, with 18 bases between. Germline values: CDR1 KGHDR, CDR2 SFDVKD.

This chain links TRBV7-9 with TRBJ2-5; 9 bases are a match to TRBD2. Unmatched junction bases numbered 2, after V lost 2 bases and J lost 1 base. This CDR3 is built from 15 residues. Germline lookup yields CDR1 SEHNR and CDR2 FQNEAQ (reference sequence). In DNA form, the CDR3 reads TGTGCCAGCAGCTTACTAGCGGGGCCCCAAGAGACCCAGTACTTC. This translates into CASSLLAGPQETQYF.

The V gene is TRBV7-6, the J gene TRBJ1-1; TRBD1 might be the D (6 bases). Germline-derived CDR1 and CDR2 are SGHVS and FNYEAQ. This CDR3 is 15 amino acids long. V lost 1 base and J 9 bases, leaving 18 bases between the germline ends. The CDR3 spells CASSLGATGGGKAFF. The CDR3 coding sequence is TGTGCCAGCAGCTTAGGGGCAACTGGGGGCGGGAAAGCTTTCTTT.

This clone was detected only once. The V call is TRBV30, the J call TRBJ2-1, with TRBD1 identical over 7 bases. Germline V gene sequence: CDR1 GTSNPN, CDR2 SVGIG (reference sequence). The CDR3 runs to 16 residues. V was clipped by 4 bases and J by 7 bases; unmatched bases: 16. Here the CDR3 DNA reads TGTGCCTGGACACCAGACGGACAGGAAGAAGTGAATGAGCAGTTCTTC. The encoded protein is CAWTPDGQEEVNEQFF.

V usage is TRBV7-9 and J usage is TRBJ1-3, with 7 bases fitting TRBD1. The CDR3 runs 15 residues. In germline, CDR1 is SEHNR, CDR2 FQNEAQ (reference sequence). V lost 5 bases, J lost 2 bases, and 6 bases stayed unmatched. The CDR3 sequence is CASSPGTVPGNTIYF. CDR3 bases: TGTGCCAGCAGCCCAGGGACAGTCCCTGGAAACACCATATATTTT.

This chain uses TRBV11-1 with TRBJ1-2; TRBD1 agrees at 7 bases. CDR1 and CDR2 (germline): SGHAT, FQDESV (reference sequence). V dropped 5 bases and J dropped 9; count of bases not matched to a gene: 9. This CDR3 region has 13 residues. CDR3 region: CASSPGGLYRYTF. Written as DNA, the CDR3 is TGTGCCAGCAGCCCAGGGGGTCTTTACCGCTACACCTTC.

The chain joins TRBV19 to TRBJ2-7, with D possibly matching TRBD2 (5 bases). Germline V gene data show CDR1 as LNHDA and CDR2 as SQIVND (reference sequence). V lost 5 bases, J lost 2 bases, and 13 bases lay in between. This CDR3 has 14 residues. The CDR3: CASSDRELAYEQYF. The CDR3 bases are TGTGCCAGTAGTGACCGGGAACTGGCCTACGAGCAGTACTTC.

This rearrangement joins TRBV4-3 to TRBJ2-7, with D unresolved. V lost 0 bases, J lost 0 bases, and 6 bases lay in between. The CDR3 is 14 amino acids. CDR1 and CDR2 from the germline V gene are LGHNA and YSLEER. The CDR3: CASSQDSLSYEQYF. DNA for the CDR3: TGCGCCAGCAGCCAAGATTCTCTCTCCTACGAGCAGTACTTC.

V and J are TRBV7-9 and TRBJ1-2, with 9 bases that match TRBD1. This CDR3 has 17 residues. Trimming at V came to 0 bases and at J to 4 bases, leaving 9 bases not matched to a gene. In germline, CDR1 is SEHNR, CDR2 FQNEAQ (reference sequence). The CDR3 sequence: CASSLALTGGAIYGYTF. The DNA for the CDR3 is TGTGCCAGCAGCTTAGCCCTTACAGGGGGCGCGATCTATGGCTACACCTTC. The full variable domain, in which reference TRBV7-9 and TRBJ1-2 provide the parts outside the CDR3, is DTGVSQNPRHKITKRGQNVTFRCDPISEHNRLYWYRQTLGQGPEFLTYFQNEAQLEKSRLLSDRFSAERPKGSFSTLEIQRTEQGDSAMYLCASSLALTGGAIYGYTFGSGTRLTVV.

The rearrangement uses TRBV9 and TRBJ2-7; D gene ambiguous. The ends were cut back, 2 bases at V and 1 base at J, with 10 bases in the middle. Germline CDR1 SGDLS, CDR2 YYNGEE. The CDR3 extends over 14 amino acids. CDR3: CASSVYYGSYEQYF. For the CDR3, the DNA is TGTGCCAGCAGCGTTTATTACGGATCCTACGAGCAGTACTTC.

This chain joins TRBV5-1 and TRBJ2-5, with 7 bases lining up with TRBD1. This CDR3 is built from 15 residues. Germline values: CDR1 SGHRS, CDR2 YFSETQ. With 7 bases clipped from V and 5 bases from J, the junction kept 14 bases outside the gene matches. CDR3: CASALRDRVLETQYF. In nucleotides, the CDR3 is TGCGCCAGCGCCCTCCGGGACAGAGTCTTGGAGACCCAGTACTTC.

The CDR3, as DNA: TGTGCCAGCAGCATAACAGGGTCCTATGGCTACACCTTC. It is translated as CASSITGSYGYTF. This chain joins TRBV5-6 and TRBJ1-2; D possibly corresponds to TRBD1 (6 bases). Trimming took 4 bases from V and 4 from J, leaving 11 bases between them. The CDR3 length is 13 residues. In germline, CDR1 is SGHDT, CDR2 YYEEEE.

The chain carries TRBV7-9 and TRBJ2-2, with D possibly matching TRBD2 (6 bases). The V and J ends lost 4 bases and 7 bases respectively, with 13 bases between them. CDR3 length: 14 residues. Germline V gives CDR1 SEHNR, CDR2 FQNEAQ (reference sequence). Written as DNA, the CDR3 is TGTGCCAGCAGCTGGGGCGGGGAAGGCGGGGAGCTGTTTTTT. Its translation: CASSWGGEGGELFF.

The V call is TRBV2, the J call TRBJ1-4, with 10 bases matching TRBD1. Trimming cost V 7 bases and J 8 bases; bases outside gene matches: 7. Germline loops: CDR1 SNHLY, CDR2 FYNNEI. The CDR3 is made up of 14 amino acids. CDR3 sequence reads: CASISDRGNEKLFF. The CDR3 coding sequence is TGTGCCAGCATATCGGACAGGGGGAACGAAAAACTGTTTTTT.

The V gene is TRBV28, the J gene TRBJ2-3; the D is unclear. Trimming stripped 6 bases from V and 3 bases from J, with 10 bases between. Per germline, CDR1 MDHEN and CDR2 SYDVKM. The CDR3 runs to 13 residues. In DNA form, the CDR3 reads TGTGCCAGCAGGGAGCTAGGTACAGATACGCAGTATTTT. Amino acid sequence: CASRELGTDTQYF.

The chain joins TRBV19 to TRBJ1-4; 10 positions match TRBD1. V was pared by 10 bases and J by 4 bases, with 9 bases of the junction left unmatched. The CDR3 length is 15 residues. CDR1 LNHDA and CDR2 SQIVND come from the germline V gene (reference sequence). Here the CDR3 reads CATLDRGGNNEKLFF. CDR3 nucleotide sequence: TGTGCCACATTGGACAGGGGGGGGAATAATGAAAAACTGTTTTTT.

The chain couples TRBV5-1 to TRBJ2-7; D is perhaps TRBD2 (6 bases). The CDR3 has 16 residues. Germline assignment: CDR1 SGHRS and CDR2 YFSETQ. The V end lost 4 bases, the J end lost 6 bases, and 23 bases lay between the germline ends. In DNA, the CDR3 is TGCGCCAGCAGCCTTAGTGTTGTCGGAGGGCTGAGCGAGCAGTACTTC. Translation: CASSLSVVGGLSEQYF.

The chain is built from TRBV19 and TRBJ1-2, with 7 bases lining up with TRBD1. This CDR3 is built from 15 residues. V was pared by 7 bases and J by 4 bases, with 12 bases of the junction left unmatched. Germline V lookup: CDR1 LNHDA, CDR2 SQIVND (reference sequence). The CDR3 reads CASTPGAGGRYGYTF. The CDR3 DNA sequence: TGTGCCAGTACCCCGGGGGCAGGGGGACGCTATGGCTACACCTTC. The variable domain in full, with the rest retrieved from reference TRBV19 and TRBJ1-2, is DGGITQSPKYLFRKEGQNVTLSCEQNLNHDAMYWYRQDPGQGLRLIYYSQIVNDFQKGDIAEGYSVSREKKESFPLTVTSAQKNPTAFYLCASTPGAGGRYGYTFGSGTRLTVV.

The chain's CDR3 is CASSLLASGSASTDTQYF. CDR3 bases: TGTGCCAGCAGCTTGTTGGCTAGCGGAAGTGCTAGCACAGATACGCAGTATTTT. This sequence joins TRBV5-6 and TRBJ2-3; TRBD2 matches at 7 bases. Unmatched junction bases numbered 11, after V lost 1 base and J lost 0 bases. This CDR3 has 18 residues. Looked up from germline, CDR1 is SGHDT and CDR2 is YYEEEE.

The chain joins TRBV4-1 to TRBJ1-6; D is possibly TRBD1 (6 bases). The CDR3 length is 18 residues. The germline V gene has CDR1 MGHRA and CDR2 YSYEKL. Trimming removed 1 base at V and 4 bases at J, with 17 bases between. CDR3 loop: CASSQGPGQGGYNSPLHF. The CDR3 DNA reads as TGCGCCAGCAGCCAAGGCCCAGGGCAAGGGGGATATAATTCACCCCTCCACTTT.

V usage is TRBV5-8 and J usage is TRBJ2-7, with 8 bases aligning to TRBD2. The CDR3 covers 17 residues. The V gene end was trimmed by 1 base and the J gene end by 2 bases; junction bases not matched to a gene: 11. CDR1 SGHTS and CDR2 YDEGEE come from the germline V gene. For the CDR3, the DNA is TGTGCCAGCAGCTTGAGGAACTCAGCGGGAGAACCCTACGAGCAGTACTTC. This encodes CASSLRNSAGEPYEQYF.

This clone was seen a handful of times. The chain uses TRBV2 and TRBJ2-1, with 12 bases aligning to TRBD2. Looked up from germline, CDR1 is SNHLY and CDR2 is FYNNEI. The trim removed 6 bases at V and 8 bases at J, leaving 5 bases unmatched. This CDR3 spans 14 amino acids. As DNA, the CDR3 is TGTGCCAGCAGGGCTAGCGGGGGGGCAGATGAGCAGTTCTTC. Amino acid sequence: CASRASGGADEQFF.

This sequence joins TRBV9 and TRBJ2-5, with TRBD1 as a possible D gene (5 bases). Germline V gene lookup returns CDR1 SGDLS and CDR2 YYNGEE. This CDR3 is built from 12 residues. The V end lost 0 bases, the J end lost 7 bases, and 7 bases lay between the germline ends. CDR3 amino acids: CASSVGGRTQYF. DNA for the CDR3: TGTGCCAGCAGCGTAGGGGGCCGGACCCAGTACTTC.